The subject of this entry is one T cell receptor beta chain. Its antigen remains unknown. Busulfan-fludarabine conditioning, marrow transplant, and cyclophosphamide on days +3 and +4 were administered. The sample belongs to a study of T cells after posttransplantation cyclophosphamide. Findings of the study overall: After PTCy, TRB diversity resembled that of CNI/methotrexate controls.

Some clones are missing from TCRdb's copy, which holds only in-frame ones; the method was immunoSEQ multiplex PCR. The sample has tens of thousands of clones, over 75% seen once. The sequence was obtained from a female patient between 35 and 55 years old who received an allogeneic stem cell transplant from a related donor, was CMV-positive, and had no GVHD. Some T cells may have come from the graft donor. The material was CD4+ T cells sorted from blood, obtained approximately 1,900 days after a stem cell transplant with posttransplant cyclophosphamide.

The CDR3 nucleotides are TGTGCCAGCAGCCCCAGTACTGAAGCTTTCTTT. It is translated as CASSPSTEAFF. The chain links TRBV28 to TRBJ1-1; D remains unclear. With 6 bases removed from V and 5 bases from J, the gap between germline ends came to 7 bases. The germline V gene has CDR1 MDHEN and CDR2 SYDVKM. This CDR3 contains 11 residues.